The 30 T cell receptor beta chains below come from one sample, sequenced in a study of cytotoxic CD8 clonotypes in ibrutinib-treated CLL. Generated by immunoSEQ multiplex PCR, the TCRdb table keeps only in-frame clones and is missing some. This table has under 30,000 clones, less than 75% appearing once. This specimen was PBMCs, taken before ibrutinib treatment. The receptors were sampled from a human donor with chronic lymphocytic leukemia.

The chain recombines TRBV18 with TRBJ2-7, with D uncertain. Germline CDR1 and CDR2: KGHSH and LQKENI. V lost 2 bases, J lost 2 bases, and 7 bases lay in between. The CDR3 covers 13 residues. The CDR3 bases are TGTGCCAGCTCACCAACAGAGGCCTACGAGCAGTACTTC. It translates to CASSPTEAYEQYF.

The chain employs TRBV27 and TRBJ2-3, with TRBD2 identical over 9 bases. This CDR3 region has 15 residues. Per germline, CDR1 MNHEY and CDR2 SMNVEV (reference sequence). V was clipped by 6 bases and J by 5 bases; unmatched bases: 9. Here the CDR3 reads CASRVSGSKRDTQYF. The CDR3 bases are TGTGCCAGCAGAGTTAGCGGGAGTAAGAGAGATACGCAGTATTTT.

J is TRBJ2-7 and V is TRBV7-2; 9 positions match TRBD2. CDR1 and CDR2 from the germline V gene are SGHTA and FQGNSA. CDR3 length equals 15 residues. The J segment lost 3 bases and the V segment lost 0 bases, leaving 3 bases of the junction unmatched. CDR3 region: CASSLAGTSNYEQYF. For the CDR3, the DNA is TGTGCCAGCAGCTTAGCAGGGACTAGCAACTACGAGCAGTACTTC.

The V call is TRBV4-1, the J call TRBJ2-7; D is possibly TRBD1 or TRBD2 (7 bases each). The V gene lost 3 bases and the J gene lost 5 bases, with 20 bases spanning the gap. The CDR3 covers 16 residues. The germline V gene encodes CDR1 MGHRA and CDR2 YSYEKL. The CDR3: CASSQGGGGRGDEQYF. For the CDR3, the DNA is TGCGCCAGCAGCCAGGGAGGGGGCGGAAGAGGAGACGAGCAGTACTTC.

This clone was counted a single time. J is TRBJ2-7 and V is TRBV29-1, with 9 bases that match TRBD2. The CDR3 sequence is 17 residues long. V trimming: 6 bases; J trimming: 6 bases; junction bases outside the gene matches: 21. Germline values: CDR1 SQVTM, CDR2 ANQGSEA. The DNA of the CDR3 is TGCAGCGTCCGAAAGGCCGGCCTAGCGGGGTACCACTCCGAGCAGTACTTC. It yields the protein CSVRKAGLAGYHSEQYF.

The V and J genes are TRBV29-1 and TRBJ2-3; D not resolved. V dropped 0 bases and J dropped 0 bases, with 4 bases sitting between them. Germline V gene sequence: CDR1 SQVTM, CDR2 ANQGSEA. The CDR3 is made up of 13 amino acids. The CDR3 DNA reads TGCAGCGTTGAAGACCCTAGCACAGATACGCAGTATTTT. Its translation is CSVEDPSTDTQYF.

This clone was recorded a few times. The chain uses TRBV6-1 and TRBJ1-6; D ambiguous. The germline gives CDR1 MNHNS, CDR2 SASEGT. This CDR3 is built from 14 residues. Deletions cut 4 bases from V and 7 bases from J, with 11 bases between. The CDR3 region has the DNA TGTGCCAGCAGTGTCGGGCAGGCCAATTCACCCCTCCACTTT. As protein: CASSVGQANSPLHF.

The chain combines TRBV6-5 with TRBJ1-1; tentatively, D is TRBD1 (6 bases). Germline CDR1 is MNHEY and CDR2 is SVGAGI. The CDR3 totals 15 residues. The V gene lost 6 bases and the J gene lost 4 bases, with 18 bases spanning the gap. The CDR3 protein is CASSLGRGGGTEAFF. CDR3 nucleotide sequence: TGTGCCAGCAGCCTGGGCAGGGGTGGGGGCACTGAAGCTTTCTTT.

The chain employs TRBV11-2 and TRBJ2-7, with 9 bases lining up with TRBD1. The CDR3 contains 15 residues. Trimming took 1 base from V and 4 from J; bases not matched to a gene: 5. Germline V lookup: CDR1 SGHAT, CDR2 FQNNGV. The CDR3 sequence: CASSLALGQGYEQYF. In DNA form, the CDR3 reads TGTGCCAGCAGCTTAGCCCTCGGACAGGGGTACGAGCAGTACTTC. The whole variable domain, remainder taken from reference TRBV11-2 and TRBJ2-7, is EAGVAQSPRYKIIEKRQSVAFWCNPISGHATLYWYQQILGQGPKLLIQFQNNGVVDDSQLPKDRFSAERLKGVDSTLKIQPAKLEDSAVYLCASSLALGQGYEQYFGPGTRLTVT.

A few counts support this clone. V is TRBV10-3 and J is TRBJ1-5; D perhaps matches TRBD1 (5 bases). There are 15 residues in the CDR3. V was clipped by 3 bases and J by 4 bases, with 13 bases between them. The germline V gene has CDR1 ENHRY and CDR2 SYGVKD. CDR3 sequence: CAISEFGGSNQPQHF. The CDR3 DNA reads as TGTGCCATCAGTGAATTTGGGGGAAGTAATCAGCCCCAGCATTTT.

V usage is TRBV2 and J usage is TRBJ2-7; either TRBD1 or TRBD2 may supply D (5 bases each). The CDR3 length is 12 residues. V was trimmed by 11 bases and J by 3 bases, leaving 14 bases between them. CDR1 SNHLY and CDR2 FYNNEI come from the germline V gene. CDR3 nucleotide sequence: TGTGCCGGGACGACAGCCAGCTACGAGCAGTACTTC. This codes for CAGTTASYEQYF.

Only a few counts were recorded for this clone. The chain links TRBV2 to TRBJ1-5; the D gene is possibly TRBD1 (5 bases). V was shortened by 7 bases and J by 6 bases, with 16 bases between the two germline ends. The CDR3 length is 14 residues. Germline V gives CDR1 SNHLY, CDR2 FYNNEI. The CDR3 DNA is TGTGCCAGCATGGCAGGGACTTCGTCTCAGCCCCAGCATTTT. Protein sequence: CASMAGTSSQPQHF. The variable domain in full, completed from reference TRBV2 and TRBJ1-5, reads EPEVTQTPSHQVTQMGQEVILRCVPISNHLYFYWYRQILGQKVEFLVSFYNNEISEKSEIFDDQFSVERPDGSNFTLKIRSTKLEDSAMYFCASMAGTSSQPQHFGDGTRLSIL.

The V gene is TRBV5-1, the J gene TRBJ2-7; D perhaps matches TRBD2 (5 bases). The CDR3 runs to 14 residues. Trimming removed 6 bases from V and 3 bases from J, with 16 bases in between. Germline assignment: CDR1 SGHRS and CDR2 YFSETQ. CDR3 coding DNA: TGCGCCAGCAAGGCAGAGGGTGGAGGCTACGAGCAGTACTTC. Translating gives CASKAEGGGYEQYF.

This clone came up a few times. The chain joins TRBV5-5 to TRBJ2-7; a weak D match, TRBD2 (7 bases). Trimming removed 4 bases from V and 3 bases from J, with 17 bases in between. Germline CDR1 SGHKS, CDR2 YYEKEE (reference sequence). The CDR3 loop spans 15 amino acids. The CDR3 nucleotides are TGTGCCAGCAGCCCAGGGGACTACCGGGACTACGAGCAGTACTTC. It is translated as CASSPGDYRDYEQYF.

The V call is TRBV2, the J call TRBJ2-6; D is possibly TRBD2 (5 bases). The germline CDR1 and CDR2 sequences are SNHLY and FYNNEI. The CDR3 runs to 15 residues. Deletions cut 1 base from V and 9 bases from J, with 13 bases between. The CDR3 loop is CASSEVRGYGNVLTF. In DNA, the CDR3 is TGTGCCAGCAGTGAAGTTCGAGGGTATGGCAACGTCCTGACTTTC.

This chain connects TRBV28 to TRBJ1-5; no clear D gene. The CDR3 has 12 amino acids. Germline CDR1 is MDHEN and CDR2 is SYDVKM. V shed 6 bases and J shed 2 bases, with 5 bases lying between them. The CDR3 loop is CASSTGNQPQHF. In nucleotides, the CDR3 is TGTGCCAGCAGCACCGGCAATCAGCCCCAGCATTTT.

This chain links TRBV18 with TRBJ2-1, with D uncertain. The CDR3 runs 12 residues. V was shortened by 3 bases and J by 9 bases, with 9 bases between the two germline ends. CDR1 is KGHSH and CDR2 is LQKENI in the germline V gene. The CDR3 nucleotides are TGTGCCAGCTCACCCCTAGAATCTGAGCAGTTCTTC. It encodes CASSPLESEQFF.

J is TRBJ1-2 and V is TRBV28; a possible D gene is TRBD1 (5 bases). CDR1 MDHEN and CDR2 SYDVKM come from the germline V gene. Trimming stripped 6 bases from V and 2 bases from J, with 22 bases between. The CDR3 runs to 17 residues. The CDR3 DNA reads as TGTGCCAGCAGCCGGGACTTACGGCCTGGGGGAAACTATGGCTACACCTTC. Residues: CASSRDLRPGGNYGYTF.

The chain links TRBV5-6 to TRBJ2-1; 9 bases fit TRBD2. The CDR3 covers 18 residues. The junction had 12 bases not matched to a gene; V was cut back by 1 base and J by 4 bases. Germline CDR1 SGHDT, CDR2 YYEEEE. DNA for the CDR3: TGTGCCAGCAGCTTGAGCGTCTTAGCGGGAGCGGATTACAATGAGCAGTTCTTC. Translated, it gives CASSLSVLAGADYNEQFF.

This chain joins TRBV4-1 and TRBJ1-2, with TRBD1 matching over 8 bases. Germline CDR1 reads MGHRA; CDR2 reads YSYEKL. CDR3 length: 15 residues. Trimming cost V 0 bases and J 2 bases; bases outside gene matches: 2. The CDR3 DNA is TGCGCCAGCAGCCAAGAACAGGGGGTGAACTATGGCTACACCTTC. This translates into CASSQEQGVNYGYTF.

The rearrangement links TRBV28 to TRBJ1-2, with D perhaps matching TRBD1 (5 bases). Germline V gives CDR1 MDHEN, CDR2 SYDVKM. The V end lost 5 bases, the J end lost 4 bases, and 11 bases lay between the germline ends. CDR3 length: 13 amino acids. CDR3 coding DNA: TGTGCCAGCAGTGGACACCTTAGCTATGGCTACACCTTC. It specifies CASSGHLSYGYTF.

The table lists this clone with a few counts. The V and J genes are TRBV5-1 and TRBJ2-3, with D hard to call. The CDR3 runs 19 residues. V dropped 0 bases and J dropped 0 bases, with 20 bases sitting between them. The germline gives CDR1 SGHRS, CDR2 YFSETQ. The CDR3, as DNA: TGCGCCAGCAGCTTGGGGTATTCGGGCGGCTCTTCTAGCACAGATACGCAGTATTTT. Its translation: CASSLGYSGGSSSTDTQYF.

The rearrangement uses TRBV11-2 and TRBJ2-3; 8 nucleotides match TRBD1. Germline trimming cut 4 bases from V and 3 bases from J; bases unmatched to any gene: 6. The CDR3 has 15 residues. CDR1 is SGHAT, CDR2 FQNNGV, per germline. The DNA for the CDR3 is TGTGCCAGCAGCTACCCAGGGGGCGGGACAGATACGCAGTATTTT. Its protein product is CASSYPGGGTDTQYF.

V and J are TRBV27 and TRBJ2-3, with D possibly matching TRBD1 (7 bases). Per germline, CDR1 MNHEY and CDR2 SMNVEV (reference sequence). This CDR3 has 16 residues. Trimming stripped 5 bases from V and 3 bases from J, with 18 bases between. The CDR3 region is CASSPEGASVTDTQYF. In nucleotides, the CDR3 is TGTGCCAGCAGTCCTGAGGGGGCTAGCGTGACAGATACGCAGTATTTT.

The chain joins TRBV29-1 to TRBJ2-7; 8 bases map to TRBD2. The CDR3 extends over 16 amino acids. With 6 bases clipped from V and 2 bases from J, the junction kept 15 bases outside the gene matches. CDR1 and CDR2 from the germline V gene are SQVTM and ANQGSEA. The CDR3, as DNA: TGCAGCGTCCACACGGGAGATAGCGGGGAACCCTACGAGCAGTACTTC. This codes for CSVHTGDSGEPYEQYF.

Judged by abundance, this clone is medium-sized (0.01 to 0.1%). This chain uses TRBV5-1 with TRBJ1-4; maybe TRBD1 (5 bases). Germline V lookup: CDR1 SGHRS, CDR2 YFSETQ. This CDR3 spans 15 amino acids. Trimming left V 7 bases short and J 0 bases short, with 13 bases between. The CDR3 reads CASGRGLATNEKLFF. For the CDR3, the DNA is TGCGCCAGCGGACGGGGACTTGCAACTAATGAAAAACTGTTTTTT.

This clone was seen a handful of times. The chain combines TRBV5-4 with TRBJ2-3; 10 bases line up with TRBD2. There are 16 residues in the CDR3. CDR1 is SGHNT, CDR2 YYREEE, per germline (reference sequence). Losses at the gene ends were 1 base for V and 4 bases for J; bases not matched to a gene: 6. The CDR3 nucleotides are TGTGCCAGCAGCTTGCCCAGCGGGGGGGCGGCAGATACGCAGTATTTT. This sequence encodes CASSLPSGGAADTQYF.

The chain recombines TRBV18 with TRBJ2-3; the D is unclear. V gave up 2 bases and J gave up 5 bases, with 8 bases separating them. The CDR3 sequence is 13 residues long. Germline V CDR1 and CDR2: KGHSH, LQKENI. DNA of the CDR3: TGTGCCAGCTCACCAGGAACGAGAGATACGCAGTATTTT. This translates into CASSPGTRDTQYF.

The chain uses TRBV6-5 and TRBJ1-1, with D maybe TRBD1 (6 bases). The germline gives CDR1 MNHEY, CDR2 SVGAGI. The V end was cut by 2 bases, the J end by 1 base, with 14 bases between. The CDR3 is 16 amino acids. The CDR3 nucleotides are TGTGCCAGCAGTTACAACTCGAAGACAGGGAACACTGAAGCTTTCTTT. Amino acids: CASSYNSKTGNTEAFF.

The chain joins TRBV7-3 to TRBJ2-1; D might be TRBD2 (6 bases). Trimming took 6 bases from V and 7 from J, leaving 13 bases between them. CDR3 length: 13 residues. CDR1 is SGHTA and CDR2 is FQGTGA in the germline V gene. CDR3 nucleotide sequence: TGTGCCAGCAGAGGGCTCGGAGGGAATGAGCAGTTCTTC. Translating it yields CASRGLGGNEQFF.